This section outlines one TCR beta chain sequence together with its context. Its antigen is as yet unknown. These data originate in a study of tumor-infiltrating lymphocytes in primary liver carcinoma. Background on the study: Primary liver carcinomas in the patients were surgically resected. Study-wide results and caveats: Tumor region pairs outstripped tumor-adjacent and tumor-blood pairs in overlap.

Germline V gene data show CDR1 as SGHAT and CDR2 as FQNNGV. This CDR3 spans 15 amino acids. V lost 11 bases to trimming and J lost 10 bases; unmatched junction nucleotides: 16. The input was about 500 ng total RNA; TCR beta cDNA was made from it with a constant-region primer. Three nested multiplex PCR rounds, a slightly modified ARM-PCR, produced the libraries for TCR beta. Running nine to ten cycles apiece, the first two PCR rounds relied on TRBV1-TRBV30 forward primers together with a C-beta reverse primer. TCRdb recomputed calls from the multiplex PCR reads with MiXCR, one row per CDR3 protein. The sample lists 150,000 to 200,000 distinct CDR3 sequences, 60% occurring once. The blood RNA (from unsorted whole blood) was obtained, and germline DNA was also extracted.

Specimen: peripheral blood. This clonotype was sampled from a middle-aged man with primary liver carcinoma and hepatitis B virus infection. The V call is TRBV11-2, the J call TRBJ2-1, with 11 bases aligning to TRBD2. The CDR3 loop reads CAHRYISGRASEQFF. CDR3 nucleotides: TGTGCCCACAGGTATATTAGCGGGAGGGCCTCAGAGCAGTTCTTC. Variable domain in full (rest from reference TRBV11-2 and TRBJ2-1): EAGVAQSPRYKIIEKRQSVAFWCNPISGHATLYWYQQILGQGPKLLIQFQNNGVVDDSQLPKDRFSAERLKGVDSTLKIQPAKLEDSAVYLCAHRYISGRASEQFFGPGTRLTVL.